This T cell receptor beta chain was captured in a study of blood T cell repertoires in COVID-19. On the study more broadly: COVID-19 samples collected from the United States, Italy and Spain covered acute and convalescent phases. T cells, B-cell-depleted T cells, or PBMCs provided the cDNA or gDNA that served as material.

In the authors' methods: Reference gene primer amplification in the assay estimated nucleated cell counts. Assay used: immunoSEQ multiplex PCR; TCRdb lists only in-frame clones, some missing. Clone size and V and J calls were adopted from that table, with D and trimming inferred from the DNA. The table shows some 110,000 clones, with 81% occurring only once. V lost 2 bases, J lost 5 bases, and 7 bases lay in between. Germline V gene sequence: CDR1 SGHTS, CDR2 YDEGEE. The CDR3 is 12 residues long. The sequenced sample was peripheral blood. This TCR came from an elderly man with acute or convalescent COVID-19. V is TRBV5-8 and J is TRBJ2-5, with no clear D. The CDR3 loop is CASSFPFETQYF. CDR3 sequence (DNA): TGTGCCAGCAGCTTCCCCTTTGAGACCCAGTACTTC.